What follows is one T cell receptor (beta chain) and its context. The sample originates from a study of technical replicates of blood from several donors. Profiled with immunoSEQ multiplex PCR; TCRdb holds only in-frame clones, not every one. This sample has tens of thousands of clones, with more than 90% found just once. The clonotype comes from a human donor in good health. Material for sequencing was T cells isolated from PBMCs.

CDR3 protein: CASTGQVHYSNQPQHF. DNA of the CDR3: TGTGCCAGCACAGGCCAGGTACATTATAGCAATCAGCCCCAGCATTTT. The V gene is TRBV28, the J gene TRBJ1-5; D ambiguous. Trimming removed 7 bases from V and 0 bases from J, with 16 bases in between. CDR1 MDHEN and CDR2 SYDVKM come from the germline V gene. CDR3 length equals 16 residues.